This T cell receptor (beta chain) was found in a study of CD8 T cells in ankylosing spondylitis (dated by TCRdb to about 2017). With regard to the full study: The study set out to find disease-linked TCR variants by profiling T cell receptor beta repertoires in ankylosing spondylitis patients and healthy donors. The full study cohort was made up of about 24 ankylosing spondylitis patients and around 100 healthy donors. Samples of peripheral blood were taken, and for ankylosing spondylitis patients, synovial fluid was collected as well.

This sample was sequenced with an Illumina HiSeq 2500. Quantitative 5'-RACE with molecular barcodes was used to prepare TCR beta libraries. In the authors' own workflow: Disease-linked TCR variants were identified with a new computational method built on a probabilistic model of VDJ rearrangement. TCRdb took the public reads, trimmed them with fastp at Q25, ran MiXCR for clone calling and kept in-frame beta chains. One record per CDR3 amino acid sequence lists the most common genes and DNA. TCRdb, rather than the study authors, made the V and J calls. This sample lists about 400,000 distinct CDR3 sequences; approximately 20% were detected once. The ten most abundant clones make up less than 15% of the sample. The research as a whole found: The disease-linked clones were reported to be significantly enriched in matched synovial fluid samples from ankylosing spondylitis patients. The disease-linked clones had a CD8+ phenotype and were found at relatively low frequencies in peripheral blood. A TCR beta motif of about eight highly homologous amino acid variants appeared characteristic of blood from ankylosing spondylitis patients. Some of the motif variants had been reported before in the synovial fluid and blood of reactive arthritis patients, a finding that suggests common disease-initiation mechanisms.

This clonotype was picked up a small number of times. Its specific antigen is unknown. The record has no base qualities; no much larger clone is one base away. From its cysteine to its phenylalanine, the CDR3 spans 13 amino acids. Only the CDR3 DNA is retained, 39 bases long and in frame from the first base. V is cut by 3 bases and J by 4 bases, and the space between the germline ends is 7 bases. As encoded in the germline V gene (reference sequence), CDR1 is LNHDA while CDR2 is SQIVND. The sequence was obtained from a male donor with ankylosing spondylitis or in good health (not recorded which). Sequencing was carried out using blood, either unsorted or a sorted T cell fraction (not recorded which). The chain couples TRBV19 to TRBJ2-1, with the D gene too uncertain to name. The base sequence is TGTGCCAGTAGTATTGCCGGTTACAATGAGCAGTTCTTC. Its translation reads: CASSIAGYNEQFF.